This T cell receptor (beta chain) was captured in a study of T cell repertoires in cytomegalovirus infection. Whole-study context: Both a matching HLA type and CMV infection were indicated by public TCR beta signatures. Whole-study findings and limits: HLA-C-restricted CMV-specific TCR beta clonotypes prevailed in the ex vivo response.

MiXCR, run by TCRdb on the reads, gives a single entry per CDR3 protein. The sample has about 250,000 distinct CDR3 sequences, about 17% seen once. A few counts support this clonotype. What it binds is unknown. CDR3 size: 16 residues. The germline CDR1 and CDR2 sequences are SGHDT and YYEEEE. The germline V and J ends were trimmed by 1 base and 4 bases, with 15 bases remaining between them. Sequenced sample: CD8+ T cells from PBMCs. This chain connects TRBV5-6 to TRBJ2-1; possibly TRBD1 for D (5 bases). The sequence was obtained from a human donor in good health (CMV status not recorded). Some clones in this sample may be carry-over from other donors' samples. The CDR3, as DNA: TGTGCCAGCAGCTTGATTTCAGGGATCGGTTACAATGAGCAGTTCTTC. This gives the protein CASSLISGIGYNEQFF.